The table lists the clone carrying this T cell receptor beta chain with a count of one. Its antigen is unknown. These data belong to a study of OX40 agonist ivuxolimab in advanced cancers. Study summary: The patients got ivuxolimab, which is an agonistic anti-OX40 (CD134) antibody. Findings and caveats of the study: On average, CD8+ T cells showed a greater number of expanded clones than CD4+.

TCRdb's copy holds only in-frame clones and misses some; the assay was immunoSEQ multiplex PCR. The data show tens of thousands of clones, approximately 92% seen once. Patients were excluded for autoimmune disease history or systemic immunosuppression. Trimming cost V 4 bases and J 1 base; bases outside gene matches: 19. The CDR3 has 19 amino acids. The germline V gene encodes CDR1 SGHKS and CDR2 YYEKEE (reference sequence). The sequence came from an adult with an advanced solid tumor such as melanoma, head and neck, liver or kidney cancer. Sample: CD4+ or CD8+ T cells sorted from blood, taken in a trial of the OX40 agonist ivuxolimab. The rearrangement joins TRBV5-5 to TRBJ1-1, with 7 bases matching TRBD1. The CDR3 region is CASSRRFTGDEAPNTEAFF. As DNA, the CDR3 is TGTGCCAGCAGCAGACGGTTTACAGGGGACGAGGCCCCGAACACTGAAGCTTTCTTT.